This T cell receptor (beta chain) was documented in a study of T cell responses to AZD1222 COVID-19 vaccine. Libraries were prepared by immunoSEQ multiplex PCR; TCRdb keeps only in-frame clonotypes and omits some of them. In the table there are approximately 150,000 clones, approximately 93% of which are singletons. From germline, CDR1 is SGHRS and CDR2 YFSETQ. The CDR3 totals 14 residues. Trimming took 4 bases from V and 2 from J, leaving 12 bases between them. This TCR came from an adult in good health. Specimen: peripheral blood, collected on day 0 of AZD1222 vaccination. The chain has TRBV5-1 and TRBJ1-1; D uncertain. This CDR3 reads CASSALDGNTEAFF. CDR3 DNA sequence: TGCGCCAGCAGCGCGCTGGACGGTAACACTGAAGCTTTCTTT.